This T cell receptor beta chain was documented in a study of CD8 T cells in Susac syndrome. Roughly 0.45 to 1 ug RNA was reverse transcribed with random hexamers. Amplification of TCR beta CDR3 by immunoSEQ multiplex PCR spanned 54 Vbeta and 13 Jbeta. TCRdb re-called the immunoSEQ multiplex PCR reads through MiXCR, storing one row per CDR3 protein. Of about 150,000 distinct CDR3 sequences in the sample, about 94% are singletons; the top ten hold 0.065% to 0.1%. This CDR3 is built from 14 residues. Germline trimming cut 5 bases from V and 9 bases from J; bases unmatched to any gene: 4. Germline assignment: CDR1 SGHTA and CDR2 FQGNSA.

The source of this sequence is a human donor with Susac syndrome. The rearrangement uses TRBV7-2 and TRBJ1-6; TRBD1 matches 10 bases. Material: CD4+ T cells from PBMCs. This CDR3 reads CASSLRDRGSPLHF. The CDR3 DNA reads as TGTGCCAGCAGCCTCCGGGACAGGGGTTCACCCCTCCACTTT.